This T cell receptor (beta chain) is drawn from a study of blood T cells in healthy people across ages (dated by TCRdb to between 2014 and 2017). At the level of the whole study: In model experiments, roughly one uniquely barcoded TCR beta cDNA molecule per two T cells was captured by template switching. Four age groups were formed from the donors: young (average 16 years), middle-aged (around 39), aged (more than 55) and long-lived (around 82). To avoid experimental bias, donors of different ages were distributed randomly across sequencing lanes. To track age-related changes in TCR beta repertoire diversity, the study relied on deep sequencing normalized with unique cDNA molecular identifiers. The study analyzed two additional independent replicas of 1 million unique cDNA reads from the same blood draw for two donors, one aged 18 to 29 and one aged 80 or older. Overall results and qualifications from the work: Total diversity estimates from one million sequenced T cells were considered lower bounds and underestimates. Conclusive comparison of naive and antigen-experienced compartments was prevented by the profiling of bulk unsorted PBMCs. Because the CMV infection status of the donors was unknown, age-related changes in expanded clonotypes may potentially have been confounded. Compared with the aged group, the long-lived group had more naive CD4+ T cells, fewer expanded clones and increased TCR diversity, suggesting age selection. As age increased, observed TCR beta diversity per million T cells dropped in a roughly linear way, and a significant reduction was already evident by age approximately 40. The percentage of naive T cells measured by flow cytometry correlated strongly with observed TCR beta diversity.

On this clonotype itself: The antigen it recognizes is unknown. No much larger clone exists at a distance of one base, and base qualities are not known.

To prepare the library, 5' RACE was applied. The second PCR ran for about 7 to 11 cycles and used a J-beta primer mix along with a sample-barcoded 5' primer. Each TCR beta cDNA molecule received a unique molecular identifier from a template-switch 5' adaptor carrying 12 random nucleotides. Each sample yielded at least 2.5 million CDR3-containing paired-end reads. The Mint cDNA synthesis kit, primed by a TRBC-specific oligonucleotide, was used to synthesize first-strand cDNA from all RNA. Following uracil-DNA glycosylase treatment, all cDNA underwent a first 18-cycle PCR with the universal primers M1SS and BC2_uni_R. The study's own analysis went as follows. For normalization, 1 million high-quality reads were randomly selected from each sample, with every read carrying a distinct molecular identifier. Reads with shared molecular identifiers were discarded instead of being binned into consensus sequences. MiTCR, with a Q25 quality threshold and the strictest error-elimination algorithm, was used for CDR3 identification, clonotype clustering and error correction. A nonparametric unseen species model using Euler transformation provided a lower-bound estimate of total TCR beta diversity. Using fastp trimming at Q25 and MiXCR clonotype assembly, TCRdb reanalyzed the public sequencing data and kept in-frame beta chains. Each CDR3 protein gets just one entry, which takes the most common genes and DNA from the rows behind it. TCRdb, rather than the study authors, made the V and J calls. Counted in this sample were fewer than 2,000,000 distinct CDR3 sequences; 39% of them appeared once. Around 23% of the sample belongs to the ten largest clones.

The 40 or so donors, aged about 6 to 90 years, were systemically healthy Caucasian individuals from Russia. Each donor gave roughly 9 milliliters of peripheral blood, drawn into EDTA-treated Vacutainer tubes. Ficoll-Paque density-gradient centrifugation was used to isolate PBMCs, with at least 6.5 million per sample. Trizol reagent was used to extract total RNA from the PBMCs, yielding at least 5.5 micrograms per sample. For every donor, an aliquot of PBMCs went through flow cytometry to measure the percentages of naive CD45RAhigh/CD27high T cells. A distance of 14 bases separates the germline ends of V and J, which lose 4 bases and 4 bases respectively. The CDR3 runs 15 amino acids, cysteine and phenylalanine included. The DNA shown is the 45-base CDR3, in frame from base 1. According to the germline V gene, CDR1 reads MNHEY and CDR2 reads SVGAGI.

What was sequenced was blood. This sequence was found in a human donor in good health. The rearranged segments are TRBV6-5 and TRBJ1-5; no D gene is confidently identified. The DNA reads as follows: TGTGCCAGCAGTTCCACCGGACGGATAAATCAGCCCCAGCATTTT. It is translated as CASSSTGRINQPQHF.